Sequencing of this T cell receptor beta chain was carried out in a study of cytomegalovirus exposure and HLA in healthy donors. Each donor was healthy, and each was a bone marrow donor. The CDR3 is 14 residues long. Trimming pared 0 bases from V and 5 bases from J, leaving 10 bases between. From germline, CDR1 is LNHNV and CDR2 YYDKDF (reference sequence). 60 Vbeta and 13 Jbeta primers were used in PCR. Sequencing used immunoSEQ multiplex PCR; TCRdb keeps in-frame clones, though not all of them. Among under 200,000 clones, 70% to 90% were seen once, and the ten largest hold approximately 0.8%. Overall study findings and caveats: The classifier reportedly diagnosed cytomegalovirus status with high specificity and sensitivity. Some public TCRs appeared in many individuals, while most sequences were rare.

This clone was picked up a small number of times. Its target is not known. The sample consisted of PBMCs. The rearrangement joins TRBV15 to TRBJ2-5; D not resolved. This TCR was sampled from a woman younger than 30 in good health and CMV-seronegative. This chain's CDR3 is CATSRDMAGETQYF. In nucleotides, the CDR3 is TGTGCCACCAGCAGAGATATGGCCGGGGAGACCCAGTACTTC.